This T cell receptor (beta chain) was retrieved from a study of CD4 T cells in relation to SARS-CoV-2 and coronaviruses (dated by TCRdb to about 2021). As for the study more broadly: The ViraFEST assay cultured PBMCs with antigen for roughly nine days, then sequenced TCR beta CDR3s to find antigen-specific clonal expansions. Memory CD4+ T cell crossreactivity between SARS-CoV-2 and common cold coronavirus spike proteins was assessed at the TCR clonotype level in the study. The Adaptive Biotechnologies TCR-sequencing kit was used to sequence samples from a few pre-COVID donors and the naive versus memory experiments, while other data came from Illumina-based sequencing. A different TCR-beta assay, based on Illumina, was used to sequence expansion assays from other donors in the study. The negative reference condition was either a culture with an HIV-1 Nef peptide pool or a culture with no peptide. HLA restriction was mapped for shared crossreactive spike epitopes using patient-derived lymphoblastoid cell lines.

Summary of the overall study and its limitations: Small numbers of patients and of tested TCRs were a limitation of the study. Crossreactivity analysis was centred on spike protein, so crossreactivity against other viral proteins was not assessed. Because no donor provided both pre-pandemic and post-infection samples, tracing the source of pre-existing responses was limited. Significantly weaker SARS-CoV-2-driven expansion was shown by crossreactive clones than by monoreactive clones, consistent with antigenic imprinting. Roughly 67% of donors had memory CD4+ clonotypes that crossrecognized SARS-CoV-2 and at least one common cold coronavirus spike.

The protocol used for the library was the immunoSEQ multiplex PCR assay. The paper's data handling went like this. During preprocessing, nonproductive sequences were removed, along with CDR3s that did not begin with C, did not end with F or W, or were shorter than 7 amino acids. The MANAFEST web app identified antigen-specific clonotypes based on expansion compared with the reference and other culture wells. A clone counted as positive if significantly expanded in 2 of 3 replicate wells versus the reference culture at FDR below 0.05. To be called positive, a clone also had to show significant expansion compared with every other tandem well and an odds ratio greater than 5. CDR3 homology was quantified as pairwise Levenshtein distance, calculated with the stringdist R package after three terminal residues were trimmed from each end. The source is immuneACCESS, and TCRdb retained only in-frame sequences with V and J called. Part of the clones is not carried over; for the studies checked, unresolved V genes explain less than half of this, and the remainder is unexplained. That table supplies the V and J calls and clone size; D and trimming were determined from the DNA. Here the sample has 22,000 or so clones; about 70% occur a single time. Around a fifth of the sample is held by the ten biggest clonotypes.

CD4+ T cells from unexposed donors were collected before the COVID-19 pandemic (2011-2018). Following 10 days of culture, the EasySep CD4+ T cell isolation kit was used to isolate CD4+ T cells. As cell number allowed, CD4+ T cells from unexposed donors were tested for reactivity to SARS-CoV-2 S and N and to four common cold coronavirus spike pools. Each well held millions of PBMCs cultured in IMDM containing about 5.3% human AB serum and 7.5 to 10 IU/ml IL-2. Half of the culture medium was replaced with fresh IL-2-containing medium on days 3 and 7. In general, triplicate replicate wells were used for every peptide culture condition. The leukapheresis product for the unexposed donors was obtained through commercial purchase. Ficoll-Paque PLUS gradient centrifugation was used to isolate PBMCs from leukapheresis product or whole blood. PBMCs were either cryopreserved at -140 degrees C or used fresh in the expansion assay. The QIAamp Micro DNA Kit was used to extract genomic DNA from the CD4+ T cells.

V is pared back by 1 base and J by 7 bases, with 6 bases lying between the germline termini. CDR1 SGHAT and CDR2 FQNNGV were looked up in the germline V gene. From its cysteine to its phenylalanine, the CDR3 spans 12 amino acids. Here the CDR3 DNA is all that survives: 36 bases in frame from base 1. In regard to this clone: Its antigen has not been determined. Qualities for individual bases were not recorded, and no much larger clone is one base off.

The sequence was obtained from a human donor in good health. The receptor chain draws on TRBV11-2 and TRBJ2-3, with no reliable assignment of the D segment. Sequencing was performed on CD4+ T cells from PBMCs, cultured in vitro. The nucleotide sequence reads as follows: TGTGCCAGCAGCTTAGTAGGGAATACGCAGTATTTT. It translates to CASSLVGNTQYF.